The 27 T cell receptor beta chains below were found in one sample sequenced in a study of blood T cells in healthy people across ages. Primed by a sample-barcoded 5' primer and a J-beta primer mix, a second PCR proceeded for 7 to 11 cycles. TCRdb redid the calling of the 5' RACE reads with MiXCR, one entry per CDR3 protein. The sample includes 1.5 million to 1.8 million distinct CDR3 sequences, 35% to 45% of them seen just once. Input material: blood. These receptors all come from a woman aged 18-29 years in good health.

The rearrangement joins TRBV6-2 or TRBV6-3 to TRBJ2-3; D is unresolved. V was pared by 6 bases and J by 7 bases, with 11 bases between. CDR1 and CDR2 (germline): MNHEY, SVGEGT. The CDR3 has 12 residues. The CDR3 protein is CASSRRTNTQYF. CDR3 nucleotide sequence: TGTGCCAGCAGCCGGAGAACGAATACGCAGTATTTT.

This clonotype was observed a few times. The rearrangement uses TRBV3-1 and TRBJ2-5; D ambiguous. Matching the DNA end better, TRBJ2-7 makes the J call doubtful. In germline, CDR1 is LGHDT, CDR2 YNNKEL (reference sequence). This CDR3 comprises 14 residues. The CDR3, as DNA: TGTGCCAGCAGCCGATTCCCTTTCGAGAACGAGCAGTACTTC. This codes for CASSRFPFENEQYF.

The J gene is TRBJ2-3, the V gene TRBV5-1, with 9 nucleotides matching TRBD2. Unmatched junction bases numbered 11, after V lost 4 bases and J lost 8 bases. This CDR3 region has 15 residues. CDR1 is SGHRS, CDR2 YFSETQ, per germline. This chain's CDR3 is CASSPAGGRGGTQYF. As DNA, the CDR3 is TGCGCCAGCAGCCCAGCGGGAGGCCGGGGAGGTACGCAGTATTTT.

This chain uses TRBV20-1 with TRBJ1-5, with D tentatively TRBD1 (5 bases). Looked up from germline, CDR1 is DFQATT and CDR2 is SNEGSKA (reference sequence). CDR3 length: 16 amino acids. V lost 0 bases and J 3 bases, leaving 15 bases between the germline ends. The CDR3: CSARDNFAGNNQPQHF. In DNA form, the CDR3 reads TGCAGTGCTAGAGATAATTTTGCAGGGAACAATCAGCCCCAGCATTTT.

This rearrangement joins TRBV12-3 or TRBV12-4 to TRBJ1-6; perhaps TRBD1 as D (5 bases). CDR3 length: 14 residues. The V gene lost 6 bases and the J gene lost 10 bases, with 16 bases spanning the gap. For the CDR3, the DNA is TGTGCCAGCAGCGATAGGGGAACCGGCTCACCCCTCCACTTT. This translates into CASSDRGTGSPLHF.

The sample holds many counts of this clonotype. The J gene is TRBJ2-1, the V gene TRBV29-1; 12 bases are shared with TRBD2. The germline CDR1 and CDR2 sequences are SQVTM and ANQGSEA. The CDR3 totals 15 residues. V was pared by 8 bases and J by 7 bases, with 12 bases of the junction left unmatched. CDR3 protein: CSPRLAGDRTNEQFF. In nucleotides, the CDR3 is TGCAGCCCCAGACTAGCGGGAGATAGAACGAATGAGCAGTTCTTC.

The chain combines TRBV6-1 with TRBJ2-7; D perhaps matches TRBD2 (6 bases). Per the germline V gene, CDR1 is MNHNS and CDR2 is SASEGT. The germline V and J ends were trimmed by 1 base and 3 bases, with 13 bases remaining between them. The CDR3 extends over 15 amino acids. The CDR3 spells CASSEEASEYYEQYF. The CDR3 DNA reads as TGTGCCAGCAGTGAAGAGGCTAGCGAATACTACGAGCAGTACTTC.

This clonotype was observed a few times. The rearrangement links TRBV12-3 or TRBV12-4 to TRBJ1-1; maybe TRBD1 (5 bases). This CDR3 spans 13 amino acids. The V gene lost 7 bases and the J gene lost 1 base, with 10 bases spanning the gap. The CDR3 DNA follows: TGTGCCAGCACCCGAACAGGGAACACTGAAGCTTTCTTT. It specifies CASTRTGNTEAFF.

This chain connects TRBV6-1 to TRBJ1-3; D call uncertain. V was trimmed by 6 bases and J by 0 bases, leaving 9 bases between them. CDR3 length equals 14 residues. Germline CDR1 is MNHNS and CDR2 is SASEGT. For the CDR3, the DNA is TGTGCCAGCAGGGACGGCTACTCTGGAAACACCATATATTTT. As protein: CASRDGYSGNTIYF.

This clonotype has a handful of counts. The rearrangement uses TRBV6-5 and TRBJ2-7; 15 bases are shared with TRBD2. Germline V CDR1 and CDR2: MNHEY, SVGAGI. V shed 5 bases, J shed 6 bases, and the junction held 8 bases outside the gene matches. CDR3 size: 16 residues. CDR3 bases: TGTGCCAGCAGTCCCGGGACTAGCGGGGGGAGTGGCGAGCAGTACTTC. This gives the protein CASSPGTSGGSGEQYF.

There are a few counts of this clonotype. The V call is TRBV20-1, the J call TRBJ2-7; D remains unclear. CDR3 length: 12 residues. The germline gives CDR1 DFQATT, CDR2 SNEGSKA (reference sequence). The germline V and J ends were trimmed by 1 base and 5 bases, with 9 bases remaining between them. The CDR3 loop reads CSARGPTNEQYF. The CDR3, as DNA: TGCAGTGCTAGAGGCCCCACCAACGAGCAGTACTTC.

This clonotype turned up a few times. The V and J genes are TRBV27 and TRBJ2-1, with 11 nucleotides matching TRBD2. With V trimmed by 5 bases and J by 7 bases, 7 bases remained unmatched. Germline V lookup: CDR1 MNHEY, CDR2 SMNVEV (reference sequence). The CDR3 runs to 15 residues. Here the CDR3 DNA reads TGTGCCAGCAGTCAAGTAGCGGGAGGGCCAAATGAGCAGTTCTTC. Amino acids: CASSQVAGGPNEQFF.

In the case of this clonotype: This may arise from a read error, as a much more abundant clone is one base away. The chain carries TRBV12-3 or TRBV12-4 and TRBJ1-2; D ambiguous. With 5 bases removed from V and 4 bases from J, the gap between germline ends came to 11 bases. The CDR3 consists of 13 residues. The CDR3 reads CASSIRGFYGYTF. Here the CDR3 DNA reads TGTGCCAGCAGTATACGGGGTTTCTATGGCTACACCTTC.

This clonotype has just a few counts. The chain links TRBV7-9 to TRBJ1-2; D is ambiguous. The germline V gene encodes CDR1 SEHNR and CDR2 FQNEAQ (reference sequence). The CDR3 spans 15 residues. V lost 2 bases and J 4 bases, leaving 14 bases between the germline ends. As DNA, the CDR3 is TGTGCCAGCAGCTTATCCGCAGTCTCCTTCTATGGCTACACCTTC. This translates into CASSLSAVSFYGYTF.

The genes are TRBV5-4 and TRBJ2-1, with 7 positions matching TRBD1. From germline, CDR1 is SGHNT and CDR2 YYREEE (reference sequence). V lost 4 bases and J lost 9; bases outside the gene matches: 13. This CDR3 has 15 amino acids. The CDR3 is CASSPAPGQSGEQFF. CDR3 sequence (DNA): TGTGCCAGCAGCCCCGCCCCGGGACAGTCGGGTGAGCAGTTCTTC. The full variable domain, in which reference TRBV5-4 and TRBJ2-1 provide the parts outside the CDR3, is ETGVTQSPTHLIKTRGQQVTLRCSSQSGHNTVSWYQQALGQGPQFIFQYYREEENGRGNFPPRFSGLQFPNYSSELNVNALELDDSALYLCASSPAPGQSGEQFFGPGTRLTVL.

This clonotype appeared a few times. The rearrangement links TRBV6-5 to TRBJ2-6, with D possibly matching TRBD1 (6 bases). Trimming took 0 bases from V and 0 from J, leaving 15 bases between them. Germline CDR1 MNHEY, CDR2 SVGAGI. This CDR3 comprises 19 residues. The CDR3 reads CASSYSTGSTPSGANVLTF. DNA of the CDR3: TGTGCCAGCAGTTACTCGACAGGATCTACGCCCTCTGGGGCCAACGTCCTGACTTTC.

The chain couples TRBV28 to TRBJ2-5, with D possibly being TRBD1 (6 bases). Germline CDR1 reads MDHEN; CDR2 reads SYDVKM. V lost 8 bases and J 2 bases, leaving 24 bases between the germline ends. The CDR3 covers 17 residues. The CDR3, as DNA: TGTGCCAGCGGAACAGTGCCCGGGGTAGGGGGACAAGAGACCCAGTACTTC. It translates to CASGTVPGVGGQETQYF.

This chain links TRBV7-3 with TRBJ2-1, with D unresolved. Trimming took 5 bases from V and 9 from J, leaving 11 bases between them. This CDR3 is built from 12 residues. The germline gives CDR1 SGHTA, CDR2 FQGTGA. The CDR3, as DNA: TGTGCCAGCAGCGAGAATACCCTTGAGCAGTTCTTC. Protein sequence: CASSENTLEQFF.

The chain recombines TRBV6-5 with TRBJ1-2, with a tentative D call TRBD1 (5 bases). There are 15 residues in the CDR3. From germline, CDR1 is MNHEY and CDR2 SVGAGI. Trimming took 3 bases from V and 3 from J, leaving 14 bases between them. CDR3 coding DNA: TGTGCCAGCAGTTATTCTGGGACGGATTACTATGGCTACACCTTC. Amino acid sequence: CASSYSGTDYYGYTF.

The gene calls are TRBV20-1 and TRBJ2-7; TRBD2 agrees at 8 bases. After removal of 0 bases from V and 3 bases from J, the junction contained 4 bases not matched to a gene. This CDR3 contains 14 residues. Germline V gene lookup returns CDR1 DFQATT and CDR2 SNEGSKA (reference sequence). CDR3 coding DNA: TGCAGTGCTAGAGAGCGGGGGGTTTTCTACGAGCAGTACTTC. Translation: CSARERGVFYEQYF.

This clonotype has more than one count but fewer than ten. The gene calls are TRBV29-1 and TRBJ1-1; D is unclear. Germline V gene data show CDR1 as SQVTM and CDR2 as ANQGSEA. The length of the CDR3 is 14 residues. Trimming removed 2 bases from V and 0 bases from J, with 10 bases in between. The CDR3 DNA is TGCAGCGTTGAACTTTTAGGTATGAACACTGAAGCTTTCTTT. Translating it yields CSVELLGMNTEAFF.

The table lists this clonotype with a few counts. V is TRBV5-1 and J is TRBJ1-2; 7 bases agree with TRBD1. The CDR3 is 14 amino acids. Germline V CDR1 and CDR2: SGHRS, YFSETQ. J was trimmed by 3 bases and V by 4 bases; bases with no gene match: 6. CDR3 nucleotides: TGCGCCAGCAGCCCCAGGGGGACAGACTATGGCTACACCTTC. Protein product: CASSPRGTDYGYTF.

The chain has TRBV9 and TRBJ2-1; 8 positions match TRBD2. The V gene end was trimmed by 4 bases and the J gene end by 4 bases; junction bases not matched to a gene: 13. Germline lookup yields CDR1 SGDLS and CDR2 YYNGEE. CDR3 length: 17 amino acids. In DNA form, the CDR3 reads TGTGCCAGCAGCTCCAGAGCCGCGGGGGGCGTATACAATGAGCAGTTCTTC. It is translated as CASSSRAAGGVYNEQFF.

This clonotype has a single count. V gene TRBV20-1 combines with J gene TRBJ2-1; the match to TRBD2 covers 9 bases. Germline V gene sequence: CDR1 DFQATT, CDR2 SNEGSKA (reference sequence). The CDR3 covers 14 residues. Trimming at V came to 4 bases and at J to 10 bases, leaving 11 bases not matched to a gene. The chain's CDR3 is CSATYWRGGIEQFF. CDR3 coding DNA: TGCAGTGCTACCTATTGGCGGGGGGGGATAGAGCAGTTCTTC.

V gene TRBV29-1 combines with J gene TRBJ2-7; possible D gene TRBD2, 6 bases. Germline V gene lookup returns CDR1 SQVTM and CDR2 ANQGSEA. Trimming removed 4 bases from V and 0 bases from J, with 19 bases in between. CDR3 size: 16 residues. CDR3 in amino acids: CSVVVLAAGSSYEQYF. The CDR3 coding sequence is TGCAGCGTTGTGGTTCTGGCGGCGGGGAGCTCCTACGAGCAGTACTTC.

The chain combines TRBV7-9 with TRBJ1-1; the D is unclear. Germline V CDR1 and CDR2: SEHNR, FQNEAQ (reference sequence). V gave up 1 base and J gave up 4 bases, with 10 bases separating them. CDR3 size: 14 residues. CDR3 coding DNA: TGTGCCAGCAGCTTAGGGGTGGCAGGCACTGAAGCTTTCTTT. This codes for CASSLGVAGTEAFF.

The count of this clonotype is one. The rearrangement uses TRBV6-5 and TRBJ1-4, with 7 bases aligning to TRBD1. This CDR3 region has 14 residues. The J segment lost 4 bases and the V segment lost 6 bases, leaving 5 bases of the junction unmatched. From germline, CDR1 is MNHEY and CDR2 SVGAGI. CDR3 in DNA: TGTGCCAGCAGCACAACAGGGGATAATGAAAAACTGTTTTTT. Its protein product is CASSTTGDNEKLFF.